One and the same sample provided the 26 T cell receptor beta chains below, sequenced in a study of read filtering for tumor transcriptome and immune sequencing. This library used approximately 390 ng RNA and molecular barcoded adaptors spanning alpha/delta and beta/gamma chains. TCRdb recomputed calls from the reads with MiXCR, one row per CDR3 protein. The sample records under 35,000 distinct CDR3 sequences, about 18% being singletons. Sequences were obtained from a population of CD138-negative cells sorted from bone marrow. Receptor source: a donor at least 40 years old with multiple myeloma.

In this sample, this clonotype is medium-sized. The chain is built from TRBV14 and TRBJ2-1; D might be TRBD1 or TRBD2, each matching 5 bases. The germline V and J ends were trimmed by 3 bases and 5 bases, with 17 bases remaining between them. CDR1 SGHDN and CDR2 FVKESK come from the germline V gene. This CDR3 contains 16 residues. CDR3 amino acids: CASSQGVRVQNNEQFF. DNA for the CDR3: TGTGCCAGCAGCCAGGGGGTGAGGGTTCAGAACAATGAGCAGTTCTTC.

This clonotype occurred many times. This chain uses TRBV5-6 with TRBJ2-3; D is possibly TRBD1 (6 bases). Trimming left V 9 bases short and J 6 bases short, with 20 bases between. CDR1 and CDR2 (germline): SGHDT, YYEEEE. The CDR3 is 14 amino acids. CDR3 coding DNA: TGTGCCACCAGGGAAGGGCTAGGGGGTGATACGCAGTATTTT. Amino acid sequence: CATREGLGGDTQYF.

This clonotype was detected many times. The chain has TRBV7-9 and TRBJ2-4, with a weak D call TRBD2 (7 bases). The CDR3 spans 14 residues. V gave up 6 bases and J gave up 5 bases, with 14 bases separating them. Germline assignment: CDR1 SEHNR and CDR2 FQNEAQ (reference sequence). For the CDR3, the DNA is TGTGCCAGCAGGCCAGGGGACTATCAAAACATTCAGTACTTC. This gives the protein CASRPGDYQNIQYF.

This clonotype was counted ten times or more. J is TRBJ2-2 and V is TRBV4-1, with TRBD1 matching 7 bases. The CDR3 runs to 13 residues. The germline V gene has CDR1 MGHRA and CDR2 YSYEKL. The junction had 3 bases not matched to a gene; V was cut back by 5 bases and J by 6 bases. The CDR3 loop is CASSRGQSGELFF. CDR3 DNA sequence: TGCGCCAGCAGCAGGGGGCAGTCCGGGGAGCTGTTTTTT.

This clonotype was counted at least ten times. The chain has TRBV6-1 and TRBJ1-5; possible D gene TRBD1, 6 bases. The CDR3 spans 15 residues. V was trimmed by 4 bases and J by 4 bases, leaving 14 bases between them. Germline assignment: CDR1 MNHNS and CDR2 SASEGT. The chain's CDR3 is CASSVAGVINQPQHF. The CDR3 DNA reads TGTGCCAGCAGTGTGGCAGGGGTAATTAATCAGCCCCAGCATTTT.

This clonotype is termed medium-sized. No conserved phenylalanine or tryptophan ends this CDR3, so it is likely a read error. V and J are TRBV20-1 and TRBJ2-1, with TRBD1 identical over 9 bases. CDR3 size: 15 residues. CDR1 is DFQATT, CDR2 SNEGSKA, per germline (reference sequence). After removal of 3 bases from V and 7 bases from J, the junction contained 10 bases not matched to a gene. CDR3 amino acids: CSASLGQGTGNEQFL. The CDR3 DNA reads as TGCAGTGCTAGCCTAGGACAGGGGACGGGGAATGAGCAGTTCCTC.

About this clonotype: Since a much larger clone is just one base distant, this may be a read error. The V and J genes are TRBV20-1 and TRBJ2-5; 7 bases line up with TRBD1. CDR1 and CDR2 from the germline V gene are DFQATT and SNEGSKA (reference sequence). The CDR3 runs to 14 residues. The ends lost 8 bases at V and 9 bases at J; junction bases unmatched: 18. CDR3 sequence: CSTPVVTGAVSQYF. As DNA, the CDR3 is TGCAGTACTCCCGTGGTCACAGGGGCAGTGTCCCAGTACTTC.

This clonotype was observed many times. DNA of the CDR3: TGTGCCAGCAGTTTCCTGAACTCTGGGGCCAACGTCCTGACTTTC. This encodes CASSFLNSGANVLTF. The J gene is TRBJ2-6, the V gene TRBV27; D not resolved. The germline V and J ends were trimmed by 3 bases and 0 bases, with 6 bases remaining between them. The CDR3 totals 15 residues. Germline assignment: CDR1 MNHEY and CDR2 SMNVEV (reference sequence).

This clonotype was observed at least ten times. The CDR3 region has the DNA TGCAGTGCTCTCCCCTTTAGTAGGGGTTCAAATGAGCAGTTCTTC. Protein sequence: CSALPFSRGSNEQFF. The gene calls are TRBV20-1 and TRBJ2-1; TRBD1 is a possible D gene (5 bases). CDR1 is DFQATT and CDR2 is SNEGSKA in the germline V gene (reference sequence). With 5 bases removed from V and 7 bases from J, the gap between germline ends came to 21 bases. The CDR3 runs to 15 residues.

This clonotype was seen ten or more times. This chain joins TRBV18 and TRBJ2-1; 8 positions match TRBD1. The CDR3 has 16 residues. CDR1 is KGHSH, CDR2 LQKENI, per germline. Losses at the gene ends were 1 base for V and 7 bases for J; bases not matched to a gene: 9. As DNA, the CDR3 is TGTGCCAGCTCACCACTAAGCGCCAGGGGGCTGAATGAGCAGTTCTTC. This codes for CASSPLSARGLNEQFF.

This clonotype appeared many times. The CDR3 coding sequence is TGTGCCAGCAGCCAAGCGGGTGGGTGGGGACAGCCGAACACTGAAGCTTTCTTT. Translated: CASSQAGGWGQPNTEAFF. J is TRBJ1-1 and V is TRBV14; 7 positions match TRBD1. This CDR3 spans 18 amino acids. The ends lost 1 base at V and 1 base at J; junction bases unmatched: 12. Germline assignment: CDR1 SGHDN and CDR2 FVKESK. The full variable domain, in which reference TRBV14 and TRBJ1-1 provide the parts outside the CDR3, is EAGVTQFPSHSVIEKGQTVTLRCDPISGHDNLYWYRRVMGKEIKFLLHFVKESKQDESGMPNNRFLAERTGGTYSTLKVQPAELEDSGVYFCASSQAGGWGQPNTEAFFGQGTRLTVV.

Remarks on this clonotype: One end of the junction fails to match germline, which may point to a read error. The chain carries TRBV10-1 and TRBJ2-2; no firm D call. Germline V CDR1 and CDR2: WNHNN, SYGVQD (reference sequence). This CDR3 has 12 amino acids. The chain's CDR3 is CASSTETGELFF. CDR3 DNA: TGCGCAAGCAGTACAGAGACCGGGGAGCTGTTTTTT.

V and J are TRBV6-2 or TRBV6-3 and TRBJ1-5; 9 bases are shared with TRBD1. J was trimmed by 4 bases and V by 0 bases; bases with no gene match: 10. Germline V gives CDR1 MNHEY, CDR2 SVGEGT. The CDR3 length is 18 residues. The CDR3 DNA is TGTGCCAGCAGTTACTCGATCCCGGGACAGGGTGTAAATCAGCCCCAGCATTTT. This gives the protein CASSYSIPGQGVNQPQHF.

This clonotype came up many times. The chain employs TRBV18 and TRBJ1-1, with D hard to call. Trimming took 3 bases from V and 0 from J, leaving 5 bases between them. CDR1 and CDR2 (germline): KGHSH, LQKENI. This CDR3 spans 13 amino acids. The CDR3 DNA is TGTGCCAGCTCACCCGACATGAACACTGAAGCTTTCTTT. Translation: CASSPDMNTEAFF.

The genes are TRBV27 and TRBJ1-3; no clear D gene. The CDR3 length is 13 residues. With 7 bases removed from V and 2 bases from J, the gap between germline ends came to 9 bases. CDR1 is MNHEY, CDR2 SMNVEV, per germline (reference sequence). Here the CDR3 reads CASKPTAGNTIYF. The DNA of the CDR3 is TGTGCCAGCAAACCGACGGCTGGAAACACCATATATTTT.

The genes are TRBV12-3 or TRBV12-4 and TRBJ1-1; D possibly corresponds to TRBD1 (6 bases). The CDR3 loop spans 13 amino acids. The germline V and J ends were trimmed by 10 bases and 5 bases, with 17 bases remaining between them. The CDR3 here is CATRDNGVTEAFF. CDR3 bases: TGTGCCACGCGGGACAATGGGGTAACTGAAGCTTTCTTT.

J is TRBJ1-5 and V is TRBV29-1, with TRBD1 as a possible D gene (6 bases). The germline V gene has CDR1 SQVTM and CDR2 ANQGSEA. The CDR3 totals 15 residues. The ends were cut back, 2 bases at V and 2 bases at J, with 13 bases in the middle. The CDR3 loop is CSVELGAGGNQPQHF. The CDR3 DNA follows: TGCAGCGTTGAATTAGGCGCAGGGGGCAATCAGCCCCAGCATTTT. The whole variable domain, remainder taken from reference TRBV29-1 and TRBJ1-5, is SAVISQKPSRDICQRGTSLTIQCQVDSQVTMMFWYRQQPGQSLTLIATANQGSEATYESGFVIDKFPISRPNLTFSTLTVSNMSPEDSSIYLCSVELGAGGNQPQHFGDGTRLSIL.

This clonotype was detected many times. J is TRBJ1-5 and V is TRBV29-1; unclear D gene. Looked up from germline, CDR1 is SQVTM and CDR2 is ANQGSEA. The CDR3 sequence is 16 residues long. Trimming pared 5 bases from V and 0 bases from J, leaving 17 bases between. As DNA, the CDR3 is TGCAGCGTTTCGTTCGACGCTGGAAATAGCAATCAGCCCCAGCATTTT. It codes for CSVSFDAGNSNQPQHF. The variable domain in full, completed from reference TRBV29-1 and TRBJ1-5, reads SAVISQKPSRDICQRGTSLTIQCQVDSQVTMMFWYRQQPGQSLTLIATANQGSEATYESGFVIDKFPISRPNLTFSTLTVSNMSPEDSSIYLCSVSFDAGNSNQPQHFGDGTRLSIL.

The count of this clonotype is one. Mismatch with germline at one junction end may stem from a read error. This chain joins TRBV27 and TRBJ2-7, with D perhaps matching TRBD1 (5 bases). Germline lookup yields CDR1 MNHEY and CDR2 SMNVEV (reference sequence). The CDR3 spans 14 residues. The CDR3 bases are TGTGCCAGCAGTTTATTGGCGACAGTCTACGAGCAGCGCTTC. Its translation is CASSLLATVYEQRF.

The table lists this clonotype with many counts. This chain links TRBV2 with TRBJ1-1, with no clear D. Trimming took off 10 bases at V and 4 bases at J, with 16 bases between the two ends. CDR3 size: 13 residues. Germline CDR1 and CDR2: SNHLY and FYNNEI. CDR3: CAIRTLGSTEAFF. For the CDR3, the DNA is TGTGCCATACGGACCTTGGGGAGCACTGAAGCTTTCTTT.

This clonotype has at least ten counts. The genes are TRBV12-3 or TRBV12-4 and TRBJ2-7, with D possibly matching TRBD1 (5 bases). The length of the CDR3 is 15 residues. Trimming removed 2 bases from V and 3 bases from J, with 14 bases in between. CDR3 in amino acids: CASSLQGSGIYEQYF. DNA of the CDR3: TGTGCCAGCAGTTTACAGGGTTCAGGGATCTACGAGCAGTACTTC.

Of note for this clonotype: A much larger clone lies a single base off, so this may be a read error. Written as DNA, the CDR3 is TGTGCCAGCGGCGGGGATGGCCACTACAATGAGCAGTTCTTC. Translating it yields CASGGDGHYNEQFF. V is TRBV5-4 and J is TRBJ2-1; D is possibly TRBD2 (6 bases). V was trimmed by 7 bases and J by 3 bases, leaving 14 bases between them. CDR1 and CDR2 (germline): SGHNT, YYREEE (reference sequence). The CDR3 has 14 residues. Combining the CDR3 with reference TRBV5-4 and TRBJ2-1 gives the whole variable domain ETGVTQSPTHLIKTRGQQVTLRCSSQSGHNTVSWYQQALGQGPQFIFQYYREEENGRGNFPPRFSGLQFPNYSSELNVNALELDDSALYLCASGGDGHYNEQFFGPGTRLTVL.

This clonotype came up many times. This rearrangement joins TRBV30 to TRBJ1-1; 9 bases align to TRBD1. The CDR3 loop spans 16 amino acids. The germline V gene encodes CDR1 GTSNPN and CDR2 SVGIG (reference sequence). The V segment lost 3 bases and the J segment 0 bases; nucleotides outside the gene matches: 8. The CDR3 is CAWRAWGTGMNTEAFF. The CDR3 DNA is TGTGCCTGGAGAGCGTGGGGGACAGGGATGAACACTGAAGCTTTCTTT.

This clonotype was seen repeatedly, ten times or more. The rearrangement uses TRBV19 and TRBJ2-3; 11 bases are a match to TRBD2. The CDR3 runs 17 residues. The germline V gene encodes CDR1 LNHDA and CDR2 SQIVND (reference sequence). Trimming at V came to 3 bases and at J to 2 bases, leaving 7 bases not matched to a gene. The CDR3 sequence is CASSIFASGRTTDTQYF. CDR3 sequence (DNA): TGTGCCAGTAGTATCTTTGCTAGCGGGAGGACCACAGATACGCAGTATTTT. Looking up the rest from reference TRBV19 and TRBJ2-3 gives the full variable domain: DGGITQSPKYLFRKEGQNVTLSCEQNLNHDAMYWYRQDPGQGLRLIYYSQIVNDFQKGDIAEGYSVSREKKESFPLTVTSAQKNPTAFYLCASSIFASGRTTDTQYFGPGTRLTVL.

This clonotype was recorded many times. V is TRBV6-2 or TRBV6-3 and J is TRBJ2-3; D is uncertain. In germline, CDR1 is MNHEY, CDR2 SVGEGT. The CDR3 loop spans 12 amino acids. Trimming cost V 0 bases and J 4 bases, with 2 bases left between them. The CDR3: CASSYSPDTQYF. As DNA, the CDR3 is TGTGCCAGCAGTTACTCCCCAGATACGCAGTATTTT.

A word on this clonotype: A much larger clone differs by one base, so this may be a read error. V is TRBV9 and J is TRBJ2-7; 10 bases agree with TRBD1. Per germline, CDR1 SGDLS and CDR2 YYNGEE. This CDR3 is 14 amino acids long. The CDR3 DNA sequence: TGTGCCAGCGGCATCGGGACAGGGGTCTACGAGCAGTGCTTC. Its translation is CASGIGTGVYEQCF.